The text below deals with one T cell receptor beta chain. Its cognate antigen has yet to be identified. No base quality values were provided; no much bigger clone lies one nucleotide off. CDR1 and CDR2 are drawn from the germline V gene (reference sequence): SEHNR, FQNEAQ. Counted from cysteine to phenylalanine, this CDR3 has 15 amino acids. Only the CDR3 part of the read is kept: 45 bases, read in frame from the first base. At the junction V is shortened by 0 bases and J by 0 bases, with 8 bases in between. Flow cytometry had shown CD8+CD57+ cell expansion in the patients selected for sequencing. Severe acquired aplastic anemia was diagnosed in all patients according to International Study of Aplastic Anemia and Agranulocytosis and Camitta criteria. At the time blood was sampled, none of the patients had received any therapy. The study deep-sequenced TCR repertoires of sorted CD4+ and CD8+ blood T cells from severe aplastic anemia patients and healthy subjects. Patients were enrolled in the USA under clinicaltrials.gov protocols 00001620, 01623167, 00001397, 00071045, 00081523 and 00961064. Ficoll-Paque density gradient centrifugation was used to isolate peripheral blood mononuclear cells. Before DNA was extracted, CD4+ and CD8+ T cells were sorted using either FACS or magnetic beads.

The data were obtained in a study of CD8+CD57+ T cells in acquired aplastic anemia (dated by TCRdb to between 2017 and 2018). Notes on the research overall: Extracted DNA from sorted CD4+ and CD8+ cells averaged around 3.2 ug, ranging from roughly 0.19 to 27.4 ug. CD8+CD57+ expansion was defined as frequency above the mean frequency observed in healthy subjects.

Genomic DNA was used as template for profiling of TCR beta VDJ combinations and CDR3 sequences. TCR repertoire sequencing was run on an Illumina HiSeq 2000. The study's own analysis went as follows. TRBV/TRBJ rearrangement plots, CDR3 size and DJ length profiles, and Simpson's diversity index were used to assess repertoires. The most abundant DNA sequence in the deep sequencing data was defined as the immunodominant clone. CDR3 amino acid sequences were checked for sharing between subjects and were compared against published repertoires and the VDJdb database. TCRdb reworked the public reads: Q25 trimming with fastp, MiXCR clone assembly, productive beta chains retained. All rows with the same CDR3 protein become a single entry with the most common DNA and genes. The V and J calls and clone size come from TCRdb's table, not from the authors' own analysis. The sample table contains roughly 240,000 distinct CDR3 sequences; only one count was recorded for 47% of them. The top ten hold less than 9% of the sample.

The study at large found these results: Some 31 CD8+ CDR3 sequences were shared between patients and controls but appeared highly expressed in patients and within their immunodominant clones. CD8+ Simpson's diversity did not differ significantly between patients and healthy controls (P=0.060).

The source material was sorted CD4+, CD8+, or CD8+CD57+ T cells (not recorded which) from PBMCs. In this chain, TRBV7-9 is recombined with TRBJ1-1; a tentative D match to TRBD1 spans 5 bases. The receptor's source is a human donor with aplastic anemia. CDR3 loop: CASSLAPGVNTEAFF. The nucleotide sequence reads TGTGCCAGCAGCTTAGCTCCGGGGGTGAACACTGAAGCTTTCTTT.